Sequencing of this TCR beta chain was carried out in a study of cytomegalovirus exposure and HLA in healthy donors. The study's findings and limits: Clonal expansion was found to be greater in HLA-associated TCR beta chains than in equally common others in a later analysis. In vitro, a few CMV-associated chains proved specific for CMV antigens. Excluded were some V segments that proved indistinguishable, including TRBV6-2 and TRBV6-3. When a later analysis was performed, an Asian-associated ancestry cluster reportedly had fewer N-insertions than the 666-donor mean.

PCR amplification relied on 60 Vbeta primers (plus 13 Jbeta primers). The repertoire was sequenced with immunoSEQ multiplex PCR; TCRdb's copy has only in-frame clones and lacks some. Among 150,000 to 200,000 clones listed, roughly 77% were seen once. Details on this clone: The antigen remains undetermined.

The CDR3 is 13 residues long. V was cut by 1 base and J by 3 bases, with 6 bases left in between. CDR1 is SGHTA, CDR2 FQGTGA, per germline. Sequencing input: PBMCs. The TCR sequence derives from a woman aged 40-49 years in good health and CMV-seropositive. The chain carries TRBV7-3 and TRBJ1-2; D is undetermined. Written as DNA, the CDR3 is TGTGCCAGCAGCTTAAGTCAGTACTATGGCTACACCTTC. This encodes CASSLSQYYGYTF.